These 4 T cell receptor beta chains share one sample of origin, sequenced in a study of blood T cell repertoires in COVID-19. The table came from immunoSEQ multiplex PCR; TCRdb's copy has only in-frame clones and leaves some out. The sample lists about 92,000 clones; about 83% were seen once. Sequenced input: peripheral blood. The receptor set was obtained from a woman aged 55-69 years with COVID-19, enrolled during active disease.

The rearrangement uses TRBV2 and TRBJ2-5; D unresolved. CDR1 SNHLY and CDR2 FYNNEI come from the germline V gene. This CDR3 is 14 amino acids long. V gave up 3 bases and J gave up 3 bases, with 11 bases separating them. The CDR3 nucleotides are TGTGCCAGCAGTGACGATAGAGACAAAGAGACCCAGTACTTC. Residues: CASSDDRDKETQYF.

The gene calls are TRBV11-2 and TRBJ2-7; 9 positions agree with TRBD2. Germline trimming cut 5 bases from V and 2 bases from J; bases unmatched to any gene: 7. This CDR3 has 15 residues. The germline V gene encodes CDR1 SGHAT and CDR2 FQNNGV. In DNA form, the CDR3 reads TGTGCCAGCAGCAGGAGCGGGGGGACAGCCTACGAGCAGTACTTC. Translating gives CASSRSGGTAYEQYF.

The chain links TRBV13 to TRBJ2-4, with 14 bases matching TRBD2. This CDR3 has 18 residues. Germline CDR1 PRHDT, CDR2 FYEKMQ (reference sequence). V shed 5 bases, J shed 8 bases, and the junction held 14 bases outside the gene matches. In DNA, the CDR3 is TGTGCCAGCAGCCAAGGACTAGCGGGGGGCGAACCTAAGTACATTCAGTACTTC. Translating gives CASSQGLAGGEPKYIQYF.

The chain joins TRBV5-1 to TRBJ2-3; 9 positions match TRBD2. CDR3 length: 16 residues. Germline V gene lookup returns CDR1 SGHRS and CDR2 YFSETQ. The V and J ends lost 3 bases and 1 base, in that order; junction bases with no gene match: 6. In DNA, the CDR3 is TGCGCCAGCAGCTGGGACCTAGCGGGGCGCACAGATACGCAGTATTTT. This codes for CASSWDLAGRTDTQYF.